This record looks at one TCR beta chain sequence and its context. The antigen remains unidentified. This sample is part of a study of PD-1 blockade in classical Hodgkin lymphoma. After autologous stem cell transplantation all patients relapsed, and prior brentuximab vedotin exposure differed between cohorts. The CDR3 runs 16 residues. Germline values: CDR1 SGHAT, CDR2 FQNNGV. Trimming took 2 bases from V and 1 from J, leaving 14 bases between them. Data came from immunoSEQ multiplex PCR; TCRdb stores just in-frame clones and leaves some out. The sample has about 28,000 clones, around four fifths seen once. Regarding the study as a whole: Patients with a complete response exhibited baseline diversity comparable to newly diagnosed patients. TCR diversity in CD4+, not CD8+, cells rose significantly by C4D1.

The chain uses TRBV11-2 and TRBJ2-5, with D perhaps given as TRBD1 or TRBD2 (5 bases each). The specimen comprised peripheral blood mononuclear cells (PBMCs), sampled before the second cycle of nivolumab. The TCR originated in a human donor with classical Hodgkin lymphoma. The CDR3 bases are TGTGCCAGCAGCTTACGGGGCCAGAGGGTCCAAGAGACCCAGTACTTC. Its protein is CASSLRGQRVQETQYF.